A selection of T cell receptor beta chains follows, all from one sample in a study of blood T cell repertoires in COVID-19. TCRdb's copy holds only in-frame clones and misses some; the assay was immunoSEQ multiplex PCR. The sample yields more than 150,000 clones, roughly 81% seen once. Sequencing was done on a sample of peripheral blood. Receptors originate from an elderly woman with COVID-19, enrolled during active disease. Both conserved end residues are part of each CDR3. Size is stated for part of the rows, as once, few or many counts, or as a class when the clone is expanded.

v_call,clone_size,j_call,cdr3_aa
TRBV2,.,TRBJ2-5,CASTSLRGMGETQYF
TRBV6-6,.,TRBJ1-1,CASSYSYNTEAFF
TRBV5-1,.,TRBJ2-1,CASSFARTDNEQFF
TRBV19,.,TRBJ1-6,CASNRDGSGGSYNSPLHF
TRBV11-1,few,TRBJ2-1,CASSLGGQGWDEQFF
TRBV14,.,TRBJ2-7,CASSTGLAGSYEQYF
TRBV7-9,.,TRBJ1-6,CASSSGWVSGNSPLHF
TRBV6-1,.,TRBJ1-1,CASSEGTRTAEFF
TRBV29-1,.,TRBJ2-7,CSVVTGSSYEQYF
TRBV7-8,.,TRBJ2-7,CASSLEGTGGSYEQYF
TRBV28,.,TRBJ1-6,CASLRGAGNSPLHF
TRBV12-3/TRBV12-4,.,TRBJ1-6,CASTFSGSPLHF
TRBV2,.,TRBJ1-2,CAIGDRGNYGYTF
TRBV7-2,.,TRBJ2-7,CASSLTGGARYEQYF
TRBV6-6,few,TRBJ1-4,CASSYSVATNEKLFF
TRBV28,.,TRBJ2-7,CASNPLAGGRHQYF
TRBV2,.,TRBJ2-3,CASSSMGQGSHTQYF
TRBV3-1/TRBV3-2,.,TRBJ2-7,CASSQGDRVFEQYF
TRBV7-2,.,TRBJ1-1,CASSGQQNTEAFF
TRBV6-1,.,TRBJ2-1,CASSEVYGANLLYNEQFF
TRBV28,.,TRBJ1-2,CASSSPTGGGVRYGYTF
TRBV4-2,few,TRBJ2-1,CASSPVAGGGNEQFF
TRBV5-4,.,TRBJ2-3,CASSYPAAGSGTDTQYF
TRBV19,.,TRBJ2-5,CASSRTSGGQETQYF
TRBV19,.,TRBJ1-3,CASSISQGALGNTIYF
TRBV5-1,.,TRBJ2-5,CASSQGGRAAGETQYF
TRBV5-4,.,TRBJ1-1,CASSLSGQGLSAFF
TRBV5-1,once,TRBJ1-6,CASSSGGGPENSPLHF
TRBV5-1,.,TRBJ2-3,CASSSVATDTQYF
TRBV27,.,TRBJ2-1,CASSSGTDYNEQFF
TRBV20-1,few,TRBJ2-5,CSASSPSIGETQYF
TRBV6-2/TRBV6-3,once,TRBJ2-7,CASSYSRVLSYEQYF
TRBV27,.,TRBJ1-5,CASSSRGNQPQHF
TRBV13,.,TRBJ2-3,CASSLGQGFTDTQYF
TRBV28,.,TRBJ1-2,CASSLLGGAYGYTF
TRBV4-1,once,TRBJ2-1,CASSQGGRGSSYNEQFF
TRBV20-1,few,TRBJ1-1,CSARDRTEAFF
TRBV9,.,TRBJ1-3,CASSPIAGTPTPAYF
TRBV7-9,.,TRBJ2-7,CASSPRDRDYEQYF
TRBV7-9,.,TRBJ2-1,CASTINNEQFF
TRBV19,.,TRBJ2-7,CASSIRAGWEQYF
TRBV5-4,once,TRBJ1-5,CASSRQGYQPQHF
TRBV27,once,TRBJ1-6,CASSFRGRHSPLHF
TRBV3-1/TRBV3-2,.,TRBJ2-1,CASSQSGNYNEQFF
TRBV2,.,TRBJ2-1,CASDTGRESEQFF
TRBV4-1,.,TRBJ2-7,CASSYLYGTGGYEQYF
TRBV18,.,TRBJ2-5,CASSPRTLGYQETQYF
TRBV18,.,TRBJ2-2,CASSPRSGVWELFF
TRBV6-5,.,TRBJ1-1,CASSPRTGNTEAFF
TRBV4-1,.,TRBJ2-4,CASSQATAWRSIQYF
TRBV7-9,.,TRBJ1-2,CASSRENRVAGYTF
TRBV24-1,few,TRBJ1-2,CATSEEGFLGYTF
TRBV5-1,.,TRBJ2-3,CASTAGFTDTQYF
TRBV19,.,TRBJ1-5,CASSTDRDRANQPQHF
TRBV19,.,TRBJ2-7,CASSIRQGLYEQYF
TRBV18,.,TRBJ2-5,CASSPTPDRALQETQYF
TRBV15,.,TRBJ1-3,CATSRVYRSSGNTIYF
TRBV5-1,.,TRBJ2-7,CASSLEAGSYEQYF
TRBV11-3,.,TRBJ2-7,CASQGLTREQYF